Shown below are 32 T cell receptor beta chains from a single sample sequenced in a study of T cells in Graves' hyperthyroidism and ophthalmopathy. There were TCR beta CDR3 regions amplified from RNA transcripts. A set of HTBI primers served as the primers for a first-round RT-PCR of the TCR CDR3. TCRdb passed the multiplex PCR reads through MiXCR, listing each CDR3 protein once. The repertoire holds roughly 740,000 distinct CDR3 sequences, roughly 15% seen once, with under 10% in the top ten. Sample: blood. The receptors here all came from a man aged 18 to 35 with Graves' hyperthyroidism.

This clonotype is a singleton in its sample. A much larger clone differs from this one at a single base, so this may be a read error. The DNA for the CDR3 is TGTGCCATCCGGGGACTAGCGGGGGGCCCCTACAATGAGCAGTTCTTC. Its translation: CAIRGLAGGPYNEQFF. This chain connects TRBV10-3 to TRBJ2-1; 15 bases align to TRBD2. The CDR3 covers 16 residues. Germline loops: CDR1 ENHRY, CDR2 SYGVKD. V dropped 8 bases and J dropped 2; count of bases not matched to a gene: 4.

The sample holds a few counts of this clonotype. The CDR3 DNA is TGTGCCAGCAGCTTCGACGGGGTCCGGACCGGGGAGCTGTTTTTT. The encoded protein is CASSFDGVRTGELFF. The chain carries TRBV7-3 and TRBJ2-2; possible D gene TRBD2, 5 bases. Trimming pared 3 bases from V and 5 bases from J, leaving 13 bases between. Per germline, CDR1 SGHTA and CDR2 FQGTGA. This CDR3 contains 15 residues. Complete variable domain (other parts from reference TRBV7-3 and TRBJ2-2): GAGVSQTPSNKVTEKGKYVELRCDPISGHTALYWYRQSLGQGPEFLIYFQGTGAADDSGLPNDRFFAVRPEGSVSTLKIQRTERGDSAVYLCASSFDGVRTGELFFGEGSRLTVL.

This clonotype has ten or more counts. The chain carries TRBV18 and TRBJ2-7; 10 bases match TRBD1. The CDR3 length is 14 residues. CDR1 is KGHSH, CDR2 LQKENI, per germline. The V segment lost 6 bases and the J segment 5 bases; nucleotides outside the gene matches: 7. Here the CDR3 DNA reads TGTGCCAGCTCCCTCCGACAGGGGGCCGACGAGCAGTACTTC. Amino acid sequence: CASSLRQGADEQYF. The full variable domain, with the rest looked up from reference TRBV18 and TRBJ2-7, is NAGVMQNPRHLVRRRGQEARLRCSPMKGHSHVYWYRQLPEEGLKFMVYLQKENIIDESGMPKERFSAEFPKEGPSILRIQQVVRGDSAAYFCASSLRQGADEQYFGPGTRLTVT.

This clonotype was seen only a few times. The V gene is TRBV28, the J gene TRBJ2-7, with a possible D match to TRBD1 (6 bases). V gave up 2 bases and J gave up 0 bases, with 14 bases separating them. In germline, CDR1 is MDHEN, CDR2 SYDVKM. The CDR3 extends over 16 amino acids. The CDR3 DNA is TGTGCCAGCAGTTTAAGGAAAAGGGACAACTCCTACGAGCAGTACTTC. Its translation: CASSLRKRDNSYEQYF. Filled out from reference TRBV28 and TRBJ2-7, the complete variable domain reads DVKVTQSSRYLVKRTGEKVFLECVQDMDHENMFWYRQDPGLGLRLIYFSYDVKMKEKGDIPEGYSVSREKKERFSLILESASTNQTSMYLCASSLRKRDNSYEQYFGPGTRLTVT.

The sample holds a few counts of this clonotype. The CDR3 here is CSSGLLVTDTQYF. The CDR3 nucleotides read TGCAGCTCGGGACTATTAGTCACAGATACGCAGTATTTT. The chain is built from TRBV29-1 and TRBJ2-3, with TRBD2 matching 7 bases. This CDR3 is 13 amino acids long. The germline V gene has CDR1 SQVTM and CDR2 ANQGSEA. The J segment lost 2 bases and the V segment lost 8 bases, leaving 7 bases of the junction unmatched.

This clonotype was seen only a few times. The gene calls are TRBV11-2 and TRBJ2-1; 9 bases are a match to TRBD2. The CDR3 is 16 residues long. V shed 6 bases and J 3 bases; nucleotides not matched to a gene: 9. CDR1 and CDR2 from the germline V gene are SGHAT and FQNNGV. The CDR3 bases are TGTGCCAGCAGTCGAACCGGGACTAGCATCTACAATGAGCAGTTCTTC. This gives the protein CASSRTGTSIYNEQFF.

This clonotype was seen many times. The CDR3 DNA is TGTGCCAGCAGTCCTCCCCAGCGGTGGGGCTACAATGAGCAGTTCTTC. It codes for CASSPPQRWGYNEQFF. This chain uses TRBV28 with TRBJ2-1, with D maybe TRBD2 (5 bases). The CDR3 has 16 amino acids. Germline CDR1 and CDR2: MDHEN and SYDVKM. The V and J ends lost 5 bases and 3 bases respectively, with 17 bases between them. Full variable domain (rest looked up from reference TRBV28 and TRBJ2-1): DVKVTQSSRYLVKRTGEKVFLECVQDMDHENMFWYRQDPGLGLRLIYFSYDVKMKEKGDIPEGYSVSREKKERFSLILESASTNQTSMYLCASSPPQRWGYNEQFFGPGTRLTVL.

This clonotype was counted ten times or more. The chain couples TRBV7-2 to TRBJ2-7; tentative D call: TRBD2 (6 bases). The CDR3 spans 14 residues. V was pared by 1 base and J by 1 base, with 8 bases between. The germline V gene has CDR1 SGHTA and CDR2 FQGNSA. The CDR3 nucleotides are TGTGCCAGCAGCTTAGAGGCGGGATCCTACGAGCAGTACTTC. Translated: CASSLEAGSYEQYF. The variable domain in full, completed from reference TRBV7-2 and TRBJ2-7, reads GAGVSQSPSNKVTEKGKDVELRCDPISGHTALYWYRQSLGQGLEFLIYFQGNSAPDKSGLPSDRFSAERTGGSVSTLTIQRTQQEDSAVYLCASSLEAGSYEQYFGPGTRLTVT.

V usage is TRBV4-2 and J usage is TRBJ2-6; D remains ambiguous. Trimming left V 4 bases short and J 1 base short, with 11 bases between. Per germline, CDR1 LGHNA and CDR2 YNFKEQ. The CDR3 loop spans 16 amino acids. CDR3 DNA: TGTGCCAGCAGCCTCGTGAGCAATTCTGGGGCCAACGTCCTGACTTTC. Amino acids: CASSLVSNSGANVLTF.

This clonotype was observed many times. This CDR3 reads CSARDHLDLSYEQYF. Written as DNA, the CDR3 is TGCAGTGCTAGAGATCATTTGGACTTATCCTACGAGCAGTACTTC. This chain joins TRBV20-1 and TRBJ2-7, with a tentative D call TRBD2 (5 bases). Germline CDR1 and CDR2: DFQATT and SNEGSKA (reference sequence). This CDR3 comprises 15 residues. V was pared by 0 bases and J by 1 base, with 13 bases between.

This chain connects TRBV9 to TRBJ1-3; TRBD1 aligns across 7 bases. CDR1 and CDR2 from the germline V gene are SGDLS and YYNGEE. CDR3 length equals 16 residues. V was pared by 4 bases and J by 2 bases, with 9 bases of the junction left unmatched. For the CDR3, the DNA is TGTGCCAGCAGCTTGGGGACAGACCCCGCTGGAAACACCATATATTTT. As protein: CASSLGTDPAGNTIYF.

This chain links TRBV7-8 with TRBJ2-1; D call uncertain. CDR1 SGHVS and CDR2 FQNEAQ come from the germline V gene. Trimming left V 1 base short and J 10 bases short, with 8 bases between. The CDR3 is made up of 12 amino acids. For the CDR3, the DNA is TGTGCCAGCAGCTTAGGACTTTTGGAGCAGTTCTTC. Translation: CASSLGLLEQFF.

The table lists this clonotype with many counts. The chain carries TRBV7-4 and TRBJ2-3; D may be TRBD2 (5 bases). Trimming cost V 3 bases and J 3 bases, with 13 bases left between them. CDR3 length: 15 amino acids. Germline values: CDR1 SGHVT, CDR2 SQSDAQ. CDR3 sequence: CASSFYRCGTDTQYF. CDR3 DNA sequence: TGTGCCAGCAGCTTTTACAGATGCGGGACAGATACGCAGTATTTT.

The chain joins TRBV2 to TRBJ2-1; TRBD2 matches at 9 bases. Trimming at V came to 3 bases and at J to 4 bases, leaving 7 bases not matched to a gene. Germline V gene data show CDR1 as SNHLY and CDR2 as FYNNEI. The CDR3 is 16 amino acids. The CDR3 region has the DNA TGTGCCAGCAGTGATCCCGGACTAGCGACATACAATGAGCAGTTCTTC. Amino acid sequence: CASSDPGLATYNEQFF.

This clonotype was recorded at least ten times. The chain combines TRBV28 with TRBJ2-1; D remains unclear. V lost 3 bases, J lost 8 bases, and 14 bases lay in between. From germline, CDR1 is MDHEN and CDR2 SYDVKM. The CDR3 runs 14 residues. CDR3 nucleotides: TGTGCCAGCAGTTTCCGGGCCTTACTACATGAGCAGTTCTTC. Protein product: CASSFRALLHEQFF.

This clonotype was detected only a few times. The V gene is TRBV6-1, the J gene TRBJ2-3, with D perhaps matching TRBD2 (7 bases). Per germline, CDR1 MNHNS and CDR2 SASEGT. CDR3 length: 15 amino acids. The CDR3 DNA is TGTGCTGTAAGACCGAGGGGGGGCTACTCACGAACGCAGTATTTT. Amino acids: CAVRPRGGYSRTQYF.

This clonotype was recorded at least ten times. The chain couples TRBV28 to TRBJ2-7; TRBD2 might be the D (5 bases). The V gene's germline CDR1 is MDHEN and CDR2 SYDVKM. The CDR3 is 15 amino acids. Trimming took 5 bases from V and 0 from J, leaving 14 bases between them. CDR3 protein: CASSPGGENSYEQYF. The CDR3 DNA reads TGTGCCAGCAGTCCCGGAGGCGAAAACTCCTACGAGCAGTACTTC.

In its sample, this clonotype was seen many times. The chain joins TRBV20-1 to TRBJ1-1, with a tentative D call TRBD1 (5 bases). Germline values: CDR1 DFQATT, CDR2 SNEGSKA (reference sequence). Trimming cost V 4 bases and J 2 bases, with 11 bases left between them. CDR3 length: 13 residues. The CDR3 bases are TGCAGTGCTATGGGACCGCTCAACACTGAAGCTTTCTTT. It encodes CSAMGPLNTEAFF.

This clonotype was seen more than once but under ten times. The V and J genes are TRBV12-5 and TRBJ1-2; possible D gene TRBD1, 6 bases. This CDR3 spans 14 amino acids. The germline gives CDR1 LGHNT, CDR2 FRNRAP. The V gene lost 5 bases and the J gene lost 8 bases, with 18 bases spanning the gap. Here the CDR3 reads CASGPSQGFGGYTF. The CDR3 DNA reads TGTGCTAGTGGTCCCTCGCAGGGGTTCGGGGGCTACACCTTC.

The table lists this clonotype with many counts. The J gene is TRBJ2-1, the V gene TRBV2, with TRBD1 identical over 8 bases. This CDR3 is 14 amino acids long. The V gene end was trimmed by 1 base and the J gene end by 6 bases; junction bases not matched to a gene: 2. CDR1 is SNHLY, CDR2 FYNNEI, per germline. The CDR3, as DNA: TGTGCCAGCAGTGAAGGCAGGGGGCTCAATGAGCAGTTCTTC. Translating gives CASSEGRGLNEQFF.

This clonotype appeared many times. V and J are TRBV28 and TRBJ1-1, with D perhaps matching TRBD1 (5 bases). The CDR3 is made up of 13 amino acids. Germline lookup yields CDR1 MDHEN and CDR2 SYDVKM. V lost 2 bases to trimming and J lost 8 bases, with 12 bases between them. The CDR3 region has the DNA TGTGCCAGCAGTTTAACCAGGGCGGAGGAAGCTTTCTTT. This codes for CASSLTRAEEAFF.

This clonotype was observed at least ten times. The chain has TRBV2 and TRBJ2-1; a possible D gene is TRBD2 (5 bases). The CDR3 extends over 14 amino acids. Trimming removed 5 bases from V and 8 bases from J, with 16 bases in between. From germline, CDR1 is SNHLY and CDR2 FYNNEI. In nucleotides, the CDR3 is TGTGCCAGCAGTCTCGGCCCGAGGGTGGATGAGCAGTTCTTC. Translating it yields CASSLGPRVDEQFF.

The table lists this clonotype with many counts. This chain joins TRBV19 and TRBJ2-5, with 7 positions matching TRBD2. The V segment lost 5 bases and the J segment 5 bases; nucleotides outside the gene matches: 5. The CDR3 is 13 amino acids. Germline CDR1 reads LNHDA; CDR2 reads SQIVND (reference sequence). CDR3 nucleotide sequence: TGTGCCAGTAGTGTTACTAGCGTGGAGACCCAGTACTTC. It translates to CASSVTSVETQYF.

This clonotype showed up many times. The V gene is TRBV12-3 or TRBV12-4, the J gene TRBJ2-7; possible D gene TRBD1, 5 bases. Deletions cut 5 bases from V and 5 bases from J, with 10 bases between. The CDR3 is 12 amino acids. The CDR3 here is CASSTQGDEQYF. In DNA, the CDR3 is TGTGCCAGCAGTACTCAGGGTGACGAGCAGTACTTC.

This clonotype was detected ten times or more. The chain combines TRBV20-1 with TRBJ2-5; D gene uncertain. Trimming cost V 3 bases and J 3 bases, with 17 bases left between them. This CDR3 has 15 amino acids. Germline lookup yields CDR1 DFQATT and CDR2 SNEGSKA (reference sequence). CDR3 sequence (DNA): TGCAGTGCTAGCGGCAGCCCCGCGTCCGAAGAGACCCAGTACTTC. It yields the protein CSASGSPASEETQYF.

The chain links TRBV20-1 to TRBJ1-5; no firm D call. Germline CDR1 is DFQATT and CDR2 is SNEGSKA (reference sequence). CDR3 length equals 14 residues. Trimming shortened V by 2 bases and J by 3 bases, and 11 bases separated the two germline ends. The CDR3 spells CSARKGFNNQPQHF. The CDR3, as DNA: TGCAGTGCTAGAAAAGGGTTTAACAATCAGCCCCAGCATTTT.

This clonotype was counted between two and nine times. The chain is built from TRBV28 and TRBJ1-1; D unclear. V shed 2 bases and J shed 1 base, with 11 bases lying between them. This CDR3 has 15 residues. CDR1 and CDR2 (germline): MDHEN, SYDVKM. CDR3: CASSLRMISNTEAFF. DNA for the CDR3: TGTGCCAGCAGTTTACGCATGATATCGAACACTGAAGCTTTCTTT.

V usage is TRBV4-2 and J usage is TRBJ2-7, with 11 bases matching TRBD2. Trimming at V came to 5 bases and at J to 7 bases, leaving 7 bases not matched to a gene. Germline V gives CDR1 LGHNA, CDR2 YNFKEQ. The CDR3 is 14 residues long. This CDR3 reads CASSFRLAGIEQYF. CDR3 DNA: TGTGCCAGCAGCTTTAGACTAGCGGGAATAGAGCAGTACTTC.

This clonotype was recorded many times. V gene TRBV7-8 combines with J gene TRBJ2-1; a possible D gene is TRBD2 (6 bases). CDR1 is SGHVS and CDR2 is FQNEAQ in the germline V gene. Trimming cost V 5 bases and J 5 bases, with 7 bases left between them. The CDR3 is 12 residues long. The CDR3 here is CASSRTNNEQFF. The CDR3 DNA reads as TGTGCCAGCAGCCGGACTAACAATGAGCAGTTCTTC.

Notes on this clonotype: The germline gene is not matched at one end of the junction; a read error may be the cause. The rearrangement links TRBV7-9 to TRBJ1-2; D is unclear. This CDR3 spans 15 amino acids. CDR1 and CDR2 (germline): SEHNR, FQNEAQ (reference sequence). For the CDR3, the DNA is TGTGTCAGCAGCCCAGCCTTAGGCAGTAACTATGGCTACACCTTC. It translates to CVSSPALGSNYGYTF.

This clonotype was seen at least ten times. The junction departs from germline at one end; a sequencing error may be responsible. The rearrangement links TRBV28 to TRBJ2-7; the D is unclear. The CDR3 has 13 residues. Germline-derived CDR1 and CDR2 are MDHEN and SYDVKM. The CDR3 DNA follows: TGTGCCACCAGTACGACCTTTGGGAACGAGCAGTACTTC. Amino acid sequence: CATSTTFGNEQYF.

For this clonotype: This sequence may be a read error, since a much larger clone differs from it by one base. For the CDR3, the DNA is TGTGCCAGCAGTCTCCCAGATACGCGGTATTTT. Translation gives CASSLPDTRYF. J is TRBJ2-3 and V is TRBV6-2 or TRBV6-3; D gene uncertain. The CDR3 loop spans 11 amino acids. From germline, CDR1 is MNHEY and CDR2 SVGEGT.